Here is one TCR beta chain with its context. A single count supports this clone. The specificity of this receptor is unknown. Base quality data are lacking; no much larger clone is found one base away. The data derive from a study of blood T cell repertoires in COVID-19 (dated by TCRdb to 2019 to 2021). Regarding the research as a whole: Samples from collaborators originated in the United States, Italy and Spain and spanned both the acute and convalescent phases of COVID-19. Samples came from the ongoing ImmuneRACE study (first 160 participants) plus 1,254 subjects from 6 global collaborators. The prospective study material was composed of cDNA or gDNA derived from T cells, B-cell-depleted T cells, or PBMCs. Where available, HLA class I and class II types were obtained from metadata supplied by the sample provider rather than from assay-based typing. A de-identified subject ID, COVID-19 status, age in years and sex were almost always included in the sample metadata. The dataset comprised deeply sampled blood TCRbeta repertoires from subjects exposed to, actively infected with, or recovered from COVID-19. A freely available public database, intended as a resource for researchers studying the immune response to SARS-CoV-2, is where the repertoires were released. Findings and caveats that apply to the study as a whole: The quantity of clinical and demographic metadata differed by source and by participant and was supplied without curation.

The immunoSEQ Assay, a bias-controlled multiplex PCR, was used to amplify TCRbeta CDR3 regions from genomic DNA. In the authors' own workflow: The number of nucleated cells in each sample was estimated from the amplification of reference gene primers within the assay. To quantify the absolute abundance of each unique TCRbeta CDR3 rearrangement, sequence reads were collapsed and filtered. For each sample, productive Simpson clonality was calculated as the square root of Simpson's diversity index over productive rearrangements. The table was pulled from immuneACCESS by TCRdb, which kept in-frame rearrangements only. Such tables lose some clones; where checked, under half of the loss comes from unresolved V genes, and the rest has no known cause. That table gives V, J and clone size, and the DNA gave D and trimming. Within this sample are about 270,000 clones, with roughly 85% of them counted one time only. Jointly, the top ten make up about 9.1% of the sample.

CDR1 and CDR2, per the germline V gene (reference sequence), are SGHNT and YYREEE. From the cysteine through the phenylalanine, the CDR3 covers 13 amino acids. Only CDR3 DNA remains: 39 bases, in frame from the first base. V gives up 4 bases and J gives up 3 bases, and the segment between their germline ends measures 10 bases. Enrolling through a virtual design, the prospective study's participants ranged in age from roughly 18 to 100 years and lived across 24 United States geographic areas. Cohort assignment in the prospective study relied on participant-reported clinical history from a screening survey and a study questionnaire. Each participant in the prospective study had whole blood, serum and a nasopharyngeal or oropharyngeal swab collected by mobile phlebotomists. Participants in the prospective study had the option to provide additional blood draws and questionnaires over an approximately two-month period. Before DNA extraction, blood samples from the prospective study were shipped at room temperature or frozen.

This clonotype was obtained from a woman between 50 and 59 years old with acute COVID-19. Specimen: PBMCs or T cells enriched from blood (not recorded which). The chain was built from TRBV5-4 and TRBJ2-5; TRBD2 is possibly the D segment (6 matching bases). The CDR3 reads CASSNRLEETQYF. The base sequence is TGTGCCAGCAGCAACCGACTAGAAGAGACCCAGTACTTC.